This T cell receptor beta chain originates from a study of cytomegalovirus exposure and HLA in healthy donors. Study results and limitations: Using the classifier, cytomegalovirus status was reportedly diagnosed with high specificity and sensitivity.

On this clone: Its cognate antigen is unknown.

Per the germline V gene, CDR1 is MNHNS and CDR2 is SASEGT. This CDR3 spans 13 amino acids. Trimming pared 7 bases from V and 8 bases from J, leaving 12 bases between. Produced via immunoSEQ multiplex PCR; TCRdb's table is partial and in-frame only. The sample has roughly 120,000 clones, more than 75% seen once. This receptor was identified in a woman in her twenties or thirties in good health and CMV-seronegative. The chain is built from TRBV6-1 and TRBJ1-6; D is possibly TRBD1 (5 bases). Sequenced sample: PBMCs. In nucleotides, the CDR3 is TGTGCCAGCATCCAGGGCGATCATTCACCCCTCCACTTT. Protein sequence: CASIQGDHSPLHF.